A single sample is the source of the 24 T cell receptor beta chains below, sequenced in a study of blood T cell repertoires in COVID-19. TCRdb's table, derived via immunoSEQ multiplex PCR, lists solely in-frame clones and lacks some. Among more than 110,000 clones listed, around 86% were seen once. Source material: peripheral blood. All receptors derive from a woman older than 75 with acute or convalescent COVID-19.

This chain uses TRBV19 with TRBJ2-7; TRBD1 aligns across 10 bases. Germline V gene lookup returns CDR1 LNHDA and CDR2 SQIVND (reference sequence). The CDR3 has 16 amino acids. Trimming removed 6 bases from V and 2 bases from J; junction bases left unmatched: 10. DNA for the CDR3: TGTGCCAGTAGAGGGACCGGGACAGGGGATGCCTACGAGCAGTACTTC. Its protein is CASRGTGTGDAYEQYF. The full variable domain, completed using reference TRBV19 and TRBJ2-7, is DGGITQSPKYLFRKEGQNVTLSCEQNLNHDAMYWYRQDPGQGLRLIYYSQIVNDFQKGDIAEGYSVSREKKESFPLTVTSAQKNPTAFYLCASRGTGTGDAYEQYFGPGTRLTVT.

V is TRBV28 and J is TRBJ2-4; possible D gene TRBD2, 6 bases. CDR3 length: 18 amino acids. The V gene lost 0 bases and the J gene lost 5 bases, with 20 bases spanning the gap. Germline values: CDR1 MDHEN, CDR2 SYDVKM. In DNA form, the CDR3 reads TGTGCCAGCAGTTTATGGAGGTCGCGGGGTAGCATCCAAAACATTCAGTACTTC. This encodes CASSLWRSRGSIQNIQYF.

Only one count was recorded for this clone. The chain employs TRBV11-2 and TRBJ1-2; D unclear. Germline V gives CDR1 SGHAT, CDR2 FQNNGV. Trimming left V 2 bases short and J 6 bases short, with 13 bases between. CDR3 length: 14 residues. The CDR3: CASSLRWVGDGYTF. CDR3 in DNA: TGTGCCAGCAGCTTAAGATGGGTGGGAGATGGCTACACCTTC.

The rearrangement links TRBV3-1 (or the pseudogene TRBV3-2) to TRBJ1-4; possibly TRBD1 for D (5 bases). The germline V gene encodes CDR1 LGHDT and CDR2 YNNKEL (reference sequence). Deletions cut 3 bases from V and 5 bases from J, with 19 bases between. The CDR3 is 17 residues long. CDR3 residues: CASSHTRGGQDNEKLFF. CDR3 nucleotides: TGTGCCAGCAGCCACACCCGGGGAGGACAAGACAATGAAAAACTGTTTTTT.

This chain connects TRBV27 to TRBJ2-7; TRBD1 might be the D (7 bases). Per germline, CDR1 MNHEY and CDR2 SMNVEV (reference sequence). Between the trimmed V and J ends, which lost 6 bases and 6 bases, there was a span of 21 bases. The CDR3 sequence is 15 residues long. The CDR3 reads CASSKTGAGGLEQYF. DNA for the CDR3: TGTGCCAGCAGCAAAACTGGGGCAGGGGGACTCGAGCAGTACTTC.

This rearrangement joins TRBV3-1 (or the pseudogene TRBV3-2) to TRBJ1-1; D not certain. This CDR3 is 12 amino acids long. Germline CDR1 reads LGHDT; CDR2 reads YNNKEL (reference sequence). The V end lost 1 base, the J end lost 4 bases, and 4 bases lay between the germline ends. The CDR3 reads CASSQAITEAFF. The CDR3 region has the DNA TGTGCCAGCAGCCAAGCCATCACTGAAGCTTTCTTT.

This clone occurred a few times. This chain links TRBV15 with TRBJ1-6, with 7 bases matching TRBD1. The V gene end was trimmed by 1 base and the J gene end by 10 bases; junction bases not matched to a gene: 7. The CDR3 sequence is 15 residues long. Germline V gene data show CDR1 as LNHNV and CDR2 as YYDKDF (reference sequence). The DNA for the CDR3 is TGTGCCACCAGCAGAGTGGCAGGGGGAGGATCACCCCTCCACTTT. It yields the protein CATSRVAGGGSPLHF.

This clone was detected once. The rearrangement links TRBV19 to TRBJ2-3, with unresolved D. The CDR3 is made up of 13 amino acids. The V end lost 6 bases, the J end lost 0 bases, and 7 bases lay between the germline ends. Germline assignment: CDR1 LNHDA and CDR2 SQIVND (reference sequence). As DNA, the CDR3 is TGTGCCAGTAGCCCTTTTAGCACAGATACGCAGTATTTT. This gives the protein CASSPFSTDTQYF.

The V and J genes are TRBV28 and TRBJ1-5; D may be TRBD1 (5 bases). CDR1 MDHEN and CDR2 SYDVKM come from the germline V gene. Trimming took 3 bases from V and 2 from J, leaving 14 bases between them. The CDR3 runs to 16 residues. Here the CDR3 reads CASSFTGHWGNQPQHF. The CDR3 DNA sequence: TGTGCCAGCAGTTTCACAGGACATTGGGGCAATCAGCCCCAGCATTTT.

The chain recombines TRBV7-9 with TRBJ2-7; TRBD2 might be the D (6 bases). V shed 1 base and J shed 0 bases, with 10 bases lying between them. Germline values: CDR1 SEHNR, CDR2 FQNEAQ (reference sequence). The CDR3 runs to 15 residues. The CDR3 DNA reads TGTGCCAGCAGCTTAGACGGAGGGATCTCCTACGAGCAGTACTTC. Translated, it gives CASSLDGGISYEQYF.

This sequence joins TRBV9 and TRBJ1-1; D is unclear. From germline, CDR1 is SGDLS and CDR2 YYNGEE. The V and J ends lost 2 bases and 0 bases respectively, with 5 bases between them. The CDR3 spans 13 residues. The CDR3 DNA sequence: TGTGCCAGCAGCGTGGACTTGAACACTGAAGCTTTCTTT. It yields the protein CASSVDLNTEAFF.

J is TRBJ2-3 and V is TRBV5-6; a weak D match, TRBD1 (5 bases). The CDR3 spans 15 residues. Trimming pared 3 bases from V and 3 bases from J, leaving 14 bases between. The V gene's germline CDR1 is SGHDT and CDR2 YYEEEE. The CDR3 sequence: CASSSKGPQTDTQYF. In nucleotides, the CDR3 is TGTGCCAGCAGCTCGAAGGGGCCCCAGACAGATACGCAGTATTTT. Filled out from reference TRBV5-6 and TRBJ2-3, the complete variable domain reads DAGVTQSPTHLIKTRGQQVTLRCSPKSGHDTVSWYQQALGQGPQFIFQYYEEEERQRGNFPDRFSGHQFPNYSSELNVNALLLGDSALYLCASSSKGPQTDTQYFGPGTRLTVL.

DNA of the CDR3: TGTGCCAGCAGCTTGGGACAGGGGGTTTTGGATTCACCCCTCCACTTT. Protein product: CASSLGQGVLDSPLHF. The V and J genes are TRBV7-9 and TRBJ1-6; TRBD1 agrees at 11 bases. The germline V gene encodes CDR1 SEHNR and CDR2 FQNEAQ (reference sequence). The CDR3 runs to 16 residues. Losses at the gene ends were 3 bases for V and 8 bases for J; bases not matched to a gene: 6.

The CDR3 is CASSLGTGDFGTEAFF. The CDR3, as DNA: TGTGCCAGCAGCCTAGGGACAGGGGATTTCGGCACTGAAGCTTTCTTT. J is TRBJ1-1 and V is TRBV7-9; 10 bases agree with TRBD1. This CDR3 region has 16 residues. Germline trimming cut 5 bases from V and 4 bases from J; bases unmatched to any gene: 10. Germline V gives CDR1 SEHNR, CDR2 FQNEAQ (reference sequence).

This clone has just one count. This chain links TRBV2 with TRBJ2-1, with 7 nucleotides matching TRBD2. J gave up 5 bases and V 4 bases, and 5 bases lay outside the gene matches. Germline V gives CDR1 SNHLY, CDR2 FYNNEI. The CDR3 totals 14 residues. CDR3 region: CASSGVLADNEQFF. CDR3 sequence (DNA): TGTGCCAGCAGTGGAGTCCTAGCGGACAATGAGCAGTTCTTC. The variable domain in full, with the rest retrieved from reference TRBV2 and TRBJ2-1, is EPEVTQTPSHQVTQMGQEVILRCVPISNHLYFYWYRQILGQKVEFLVSFYNNEISEKSEIFDDQFSVERPDGSNFTLKIRSTKLEDSAMYFCASSGVLADNEQFFGPGTRLTVL.

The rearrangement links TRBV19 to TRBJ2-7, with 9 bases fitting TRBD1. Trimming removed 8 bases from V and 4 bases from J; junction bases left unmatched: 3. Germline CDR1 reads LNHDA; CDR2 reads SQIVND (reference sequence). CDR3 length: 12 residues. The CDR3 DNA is TGTGCCAGTGGACAGGGGTCGTACGAGCAGTACTTC. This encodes CASGQGSYEQYF.

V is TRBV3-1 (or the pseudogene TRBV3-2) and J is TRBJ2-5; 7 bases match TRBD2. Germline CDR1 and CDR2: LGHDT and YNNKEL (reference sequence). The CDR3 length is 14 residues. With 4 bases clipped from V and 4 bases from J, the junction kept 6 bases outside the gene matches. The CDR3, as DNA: TGTGCCAGCAGCCTGAGCGGGGTTAGAGAGACCCAGTACTTC. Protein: CASSLSGVRETQYF.

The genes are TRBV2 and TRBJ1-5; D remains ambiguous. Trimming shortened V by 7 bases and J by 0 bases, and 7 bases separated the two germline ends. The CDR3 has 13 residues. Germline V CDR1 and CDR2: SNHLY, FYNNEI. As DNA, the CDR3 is TGTGCCAGCACAGGCAGTAGCAATCAGCCCCAGCATTTT. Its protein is CASTGSSNQPQHF.

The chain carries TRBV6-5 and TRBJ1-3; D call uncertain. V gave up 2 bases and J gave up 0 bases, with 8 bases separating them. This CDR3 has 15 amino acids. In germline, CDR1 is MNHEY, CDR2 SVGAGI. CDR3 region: CASSYDWSSGNTIYF. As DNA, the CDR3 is TGTGCCAGCAGTTACGACTGGAGCTCTGGAAACACCATATATTTT.

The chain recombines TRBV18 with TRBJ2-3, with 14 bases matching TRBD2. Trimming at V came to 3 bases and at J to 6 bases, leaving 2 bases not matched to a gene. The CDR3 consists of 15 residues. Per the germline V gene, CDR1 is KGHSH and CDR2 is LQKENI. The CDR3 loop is CASSPTSGGADTQYF. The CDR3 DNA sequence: TGTGCCAGCTCACCGACTAGCGGGGGGGCGGATACGCAGTATTTT.

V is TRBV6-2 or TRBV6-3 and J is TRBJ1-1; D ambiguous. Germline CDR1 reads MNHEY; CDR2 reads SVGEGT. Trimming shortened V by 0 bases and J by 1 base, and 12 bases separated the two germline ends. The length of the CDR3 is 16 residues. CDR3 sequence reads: CASSYSPGLGNTEAFF. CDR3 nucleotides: TGTGCCAGCAGTTACTCGCCCGGGTTGGGGAACACTGAAGCTTTCTTT.

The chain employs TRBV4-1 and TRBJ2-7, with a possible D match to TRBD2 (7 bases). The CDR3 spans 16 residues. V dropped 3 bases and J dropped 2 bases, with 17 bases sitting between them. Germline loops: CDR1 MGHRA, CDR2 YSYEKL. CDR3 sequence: CASSQGGGRRPYEQYF. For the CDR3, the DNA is TGCGCCAGCAGCCAGGGAGGGGGGAGGAGGCCCTACGAGCAGTACTTC.

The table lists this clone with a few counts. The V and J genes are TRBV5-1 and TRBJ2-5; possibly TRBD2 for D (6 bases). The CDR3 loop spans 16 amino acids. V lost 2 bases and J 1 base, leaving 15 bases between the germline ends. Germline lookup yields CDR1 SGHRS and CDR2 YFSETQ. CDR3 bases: TGCGCCAGCAGCTTCGGGTCGGCGGGGCCCCAAGAGACCCAGTACTTC. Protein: CASSFGSAGPQETQYF. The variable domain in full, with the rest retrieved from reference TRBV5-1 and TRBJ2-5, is KAGVTQTPRYLIKTRGQQVTLSCSPISGHRSVSWYQQTPGQGLQFLFEYFSETQRNKGNFPGRFSGRQFSNSRSEMNVSTLELGDSALYLCASSFGSAGPQETQYFGPGTRLLVL.

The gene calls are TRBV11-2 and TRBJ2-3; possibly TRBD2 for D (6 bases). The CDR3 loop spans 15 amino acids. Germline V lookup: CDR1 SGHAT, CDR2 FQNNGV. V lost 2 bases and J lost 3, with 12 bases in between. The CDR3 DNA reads TGTGCCAGCAGCTTATTGCGGGAAAGGACAGATACGCAGTATTTT. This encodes CASSLLRERTDTQYF. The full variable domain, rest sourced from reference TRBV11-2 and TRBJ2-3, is EAGVAQSPRYKIIEKRQSVAFWCNPISGHATLYWYQQILGQGPKLLIQFQNNGVVDDSQLPKDRFSAERLKGVDSTLKIQPAKLEDSAVYLCASSLLRERTDTQYFGPGTRLTVL.